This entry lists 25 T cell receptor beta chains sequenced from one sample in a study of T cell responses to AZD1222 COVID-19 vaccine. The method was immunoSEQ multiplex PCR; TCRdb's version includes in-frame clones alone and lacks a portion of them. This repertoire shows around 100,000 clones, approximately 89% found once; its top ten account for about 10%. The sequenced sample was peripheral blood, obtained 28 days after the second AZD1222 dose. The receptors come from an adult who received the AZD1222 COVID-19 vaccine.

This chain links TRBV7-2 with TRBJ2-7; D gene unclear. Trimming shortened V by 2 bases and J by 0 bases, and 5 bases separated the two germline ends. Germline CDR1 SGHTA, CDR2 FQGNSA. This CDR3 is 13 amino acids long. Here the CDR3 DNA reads TGTGCCAGCAGCTTAATAAGCTCCTACGAGCAGTACTTC. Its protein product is CASSLISSYEQYF.

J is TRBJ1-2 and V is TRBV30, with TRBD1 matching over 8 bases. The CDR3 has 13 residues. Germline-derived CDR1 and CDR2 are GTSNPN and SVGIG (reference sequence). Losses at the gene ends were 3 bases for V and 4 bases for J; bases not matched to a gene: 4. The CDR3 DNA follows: TGTGCCTGGAGGGACAGGGCGACCTATGGCTACACCTTC. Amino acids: CAWRDRATYGYTF. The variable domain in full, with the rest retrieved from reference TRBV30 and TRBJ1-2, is SQTIHQWPATLVQPVGSPLSLECTVEGTSNPNLYWYRQAAGRGLQLLFYSVGIGQISSEVPQNLSASRPQDRQFILSSKKLLLSDSGFYLCAWRDRATYGYTFGSGTRLTVV.

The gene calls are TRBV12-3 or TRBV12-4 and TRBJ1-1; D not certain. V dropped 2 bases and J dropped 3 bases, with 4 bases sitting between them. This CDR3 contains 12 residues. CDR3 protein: CASSLHDTEAFF. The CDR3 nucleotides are TGTGCCAGCAGTTTACACGACACTGAAGCTTTCTTT.

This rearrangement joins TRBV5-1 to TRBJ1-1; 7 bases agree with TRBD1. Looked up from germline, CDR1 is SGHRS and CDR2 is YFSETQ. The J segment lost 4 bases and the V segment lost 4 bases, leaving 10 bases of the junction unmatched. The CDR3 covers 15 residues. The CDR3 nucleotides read TGCGCCAGCAGCGAACAGGGGCAGCAGGGCACTGAAGCTTTCTTT. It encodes CASSEQGQQGTEAFF.

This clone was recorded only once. CDR3 protein: CSVEDSPGEQYF. CDR3 in DNA: TGCAGCGTTGAAGATTCGCCGGGCGAGCAGTACTTC. The rearrangement links TRBV29-1 to TRBJ2-7; D remains ambiguous. The CDR3 sequence is 12 residues long. V was pared by 0 bases and J by 6 bases, with 9 bases between. Germline V gene lookup returns CDR1 SQVTM and CDR2 ANQGSEA.

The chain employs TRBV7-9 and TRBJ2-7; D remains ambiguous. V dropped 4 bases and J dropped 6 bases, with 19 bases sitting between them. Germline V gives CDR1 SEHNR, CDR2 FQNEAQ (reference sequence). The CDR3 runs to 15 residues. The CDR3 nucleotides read TGTGCCAGCAGCTCTCGATTGAGTCCCCCGGGCGAGCAGTACTTC. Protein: CASSSRLSPPGEQYF.

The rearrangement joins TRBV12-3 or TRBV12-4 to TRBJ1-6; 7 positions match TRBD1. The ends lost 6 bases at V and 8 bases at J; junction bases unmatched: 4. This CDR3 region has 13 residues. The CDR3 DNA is TGTGCCAGCAGCCCCACAGGGGATTCACCCCTCCACTTT. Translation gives CASSPTGDSPLHF.

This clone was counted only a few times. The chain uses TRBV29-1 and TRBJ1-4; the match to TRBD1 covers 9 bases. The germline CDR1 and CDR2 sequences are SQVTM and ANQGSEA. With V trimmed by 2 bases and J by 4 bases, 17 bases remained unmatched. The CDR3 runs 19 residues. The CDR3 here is CSVEPYRDREEIGNEKLFF. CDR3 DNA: TGCAGCGTTGAACCCTACCGGGACAGGGAAGAAATCGGTAATGAAAAACTGTTTTTT.

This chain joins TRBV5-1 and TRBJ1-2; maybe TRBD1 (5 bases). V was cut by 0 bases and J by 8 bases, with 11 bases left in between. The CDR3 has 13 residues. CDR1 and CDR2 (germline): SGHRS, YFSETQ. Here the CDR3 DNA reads TGCGCCAGCAGCTTGGTGGGGGGTACGGGCTACACCTTC. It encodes CASSLVGGTGYTF.

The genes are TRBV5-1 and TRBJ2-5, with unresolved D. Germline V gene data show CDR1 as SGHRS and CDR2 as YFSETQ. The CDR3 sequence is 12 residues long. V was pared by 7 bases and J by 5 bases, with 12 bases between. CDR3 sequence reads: CASPIQWETQYF. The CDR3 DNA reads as TGCGCCAGCCCCATTCAATGGGAGACCCAGTACTTC. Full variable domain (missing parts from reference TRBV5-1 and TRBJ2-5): KAGVTQTPRYLIKTRGQQVTLSCSPISGHRSVSWYQQTPGQGLQFLFEYFSETQRNKGNFPGRFSGRQFSNSRSEMNVSTLELGDSALYLCASPIQWETQYFGPGTRLLVL.

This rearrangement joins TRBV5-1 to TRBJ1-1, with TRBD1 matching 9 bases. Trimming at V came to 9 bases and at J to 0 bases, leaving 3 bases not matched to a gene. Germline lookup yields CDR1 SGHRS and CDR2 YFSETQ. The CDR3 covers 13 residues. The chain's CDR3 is CATRTGVNTEAFF. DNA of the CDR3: TGCGCCACCAGGACAGGGGTGAACACTGAAGCTTTCTTT.

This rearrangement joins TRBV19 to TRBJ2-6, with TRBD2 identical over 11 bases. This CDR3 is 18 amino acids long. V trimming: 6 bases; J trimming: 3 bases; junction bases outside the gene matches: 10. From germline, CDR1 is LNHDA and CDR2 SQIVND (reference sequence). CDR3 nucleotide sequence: TGTGCCAGTAGCAGTAAACTAGCGGGAGAGTTTGGGGCCAACGTCCTGACTTTC. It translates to CASSSKLAGEFGANVLTF.

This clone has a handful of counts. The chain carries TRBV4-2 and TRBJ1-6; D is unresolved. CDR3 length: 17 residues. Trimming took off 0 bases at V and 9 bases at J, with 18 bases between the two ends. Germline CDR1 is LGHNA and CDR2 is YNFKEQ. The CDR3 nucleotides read TGTGCCAGCAGCCAAGATGGCGACACTCGTAAAGGTTCACCCCTCCACTTT. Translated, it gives CASSQDGDTRKGSPLHF.

The CDR3 nucleotides are TGTGCCAGCAGTTCGACGGGGTCGGCTTTCTTT. It is translated as CASSSTGSAFF. V gene TRBV5-4 combines with J gene TRBJ1-1; D call uncertain. V lost 5 bases, J lost 11 bases, and 13 bases lay in between. This CDR3 is built from 11 residues. Germline CDR1 SGHNT, CDR2 YYREEE (reference sequence).

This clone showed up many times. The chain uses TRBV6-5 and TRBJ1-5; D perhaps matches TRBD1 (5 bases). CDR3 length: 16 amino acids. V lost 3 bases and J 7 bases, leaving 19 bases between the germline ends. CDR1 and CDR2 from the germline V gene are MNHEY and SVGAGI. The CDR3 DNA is TGTGCCAGCAGTTATAGTGGGGACCACCAGGAACAGCCCCAGCATTTT. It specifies CASSYSGDHQEQPQHF.

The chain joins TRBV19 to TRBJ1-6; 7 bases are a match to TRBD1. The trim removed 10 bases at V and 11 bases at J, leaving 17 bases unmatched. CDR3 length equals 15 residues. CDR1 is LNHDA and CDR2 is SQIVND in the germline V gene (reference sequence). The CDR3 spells CATPGGDKNPPPLHF. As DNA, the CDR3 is TGTGCCACCCCAGGGGGGGACAAAAACCCCCCACCCCTCCACTTT.

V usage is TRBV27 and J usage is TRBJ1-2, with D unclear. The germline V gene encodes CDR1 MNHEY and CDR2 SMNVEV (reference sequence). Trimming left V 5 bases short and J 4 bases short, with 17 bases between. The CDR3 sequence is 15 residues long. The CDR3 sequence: CASSLVAGGSYGYTF. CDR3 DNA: TGTGCCAGCAGTCTGGTTGCGGGCGGCAGCTATGGCTACACCTTC.

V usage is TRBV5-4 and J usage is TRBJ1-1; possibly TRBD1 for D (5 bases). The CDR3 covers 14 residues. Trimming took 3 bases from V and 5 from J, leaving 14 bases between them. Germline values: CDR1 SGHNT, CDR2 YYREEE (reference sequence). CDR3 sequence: CASSSAAGATEAFF. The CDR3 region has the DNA TGTGCCAGCAGCTCAGCGGCCGGGGCGACTGAAGCTTTCTTT.

In nucleotides, the CDR3 is TGCGCCAGCAGCTCGGCCCAGACAGGGGTCTATGTGAGAGAGACCCAGTACTTC. Its translation is CASSSAQTGVYVRETQYF. J is TRBJ2-5 and V is TRBV5-1; 8 positions match TRBD1. The CDR3 loop spans 18 amino acids. Germline V gene sequence: CDR1 SGHRS, CDR2 YFSETQ. Losses at the gene ends were 3 bases for V and 4 bases for J; bases not matched to a gene: 17.

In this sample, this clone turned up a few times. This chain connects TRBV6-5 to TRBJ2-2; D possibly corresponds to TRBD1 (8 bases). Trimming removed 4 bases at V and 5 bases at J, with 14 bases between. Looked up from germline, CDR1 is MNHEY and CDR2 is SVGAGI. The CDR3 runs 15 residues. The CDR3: CASSFDRGGTGELFF. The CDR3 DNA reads TGTGCCAGCAGTTTTGACAGGGGAGGGACCGGGGAGCTGTTTTTT.

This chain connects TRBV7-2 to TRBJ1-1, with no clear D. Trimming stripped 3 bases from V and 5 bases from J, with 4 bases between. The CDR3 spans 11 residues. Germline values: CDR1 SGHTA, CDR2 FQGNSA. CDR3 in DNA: TGTGCCAGCAGCTTCATTACTGAAGCTTTCTTT. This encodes CASSFITEAFF. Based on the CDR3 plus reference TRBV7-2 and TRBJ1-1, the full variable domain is GAGVSQSPSNKVTEKGKDVELRCDPISGHTALYWYRQSLGQGLEFLIYFQGNSAPDKSGLPSDRFSAERTGGSVSTLTIQRTQQEDSAVYLCASSFITEAFFGQGTRLTVV.

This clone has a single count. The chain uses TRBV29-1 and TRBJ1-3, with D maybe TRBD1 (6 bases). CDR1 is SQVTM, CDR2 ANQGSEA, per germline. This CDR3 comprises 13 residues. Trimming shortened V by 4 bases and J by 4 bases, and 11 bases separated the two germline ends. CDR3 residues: CSVGGGLGNTIYF. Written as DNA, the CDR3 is TGCAGCGTTGGAGGGGGACTCGGAAACACCATATATTTT.

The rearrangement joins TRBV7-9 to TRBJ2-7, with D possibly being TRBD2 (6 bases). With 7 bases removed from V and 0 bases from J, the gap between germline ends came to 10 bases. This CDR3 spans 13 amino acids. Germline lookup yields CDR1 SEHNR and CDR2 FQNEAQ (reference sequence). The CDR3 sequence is CASNAGNSYEQYF. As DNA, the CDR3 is TGTGCCAGCAATGCGGGGAACTCCTACGAGCAGTACTTC.

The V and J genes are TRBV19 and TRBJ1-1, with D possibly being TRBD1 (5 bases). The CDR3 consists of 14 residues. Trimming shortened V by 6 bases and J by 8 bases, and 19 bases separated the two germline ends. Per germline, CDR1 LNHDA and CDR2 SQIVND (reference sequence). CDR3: CASRISRGREEAFF. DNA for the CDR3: TGTGCCAGTAGAATTAGCCGGGGCCGCGAAGAAGCTTTCTTT.

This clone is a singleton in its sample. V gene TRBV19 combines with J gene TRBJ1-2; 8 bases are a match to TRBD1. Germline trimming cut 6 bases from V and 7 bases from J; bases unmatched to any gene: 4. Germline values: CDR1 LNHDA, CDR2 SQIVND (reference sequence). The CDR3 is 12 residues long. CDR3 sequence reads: CASSRTGLGYTF. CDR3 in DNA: TGTGCCAGTAGCCGGACAGGGCTTGGCTACACCTTC.